This T cell receptor beta chain was found in a study of blood T cell repertoires in COVID-19. Turning to the study itself: Sample material is recorded as cDNA or gDNA derived from T cells, B-cell-depleted T cells, or PBMCs.

The germline V gene has CDR1 SGHKS and CDR2 YYEKEE (reference sequence). The J segment lost 2 bases and the V segment lost 0 bases, leaving 9 bases of the junction unmatched. This CDR3 has 17 residues. In the original workflow: Amplification from reference gene primers served as the basis for estimated nucleated cell counts. Clones were read by immunoSEQ multiplex PCR, and TCRdb kept only the in-frame ones, dropping some. V and J calls and clone size are as listed in that table; D and trimming were resolved from the DNA. This table holds 250,000 or so clones, about 80% found once. Resolution of symptoms, clearance, or two negative PCRs was present in recovered Cohort 3 donors.

The TCR was taken from a man aged 45-65 years who had recovered from COVID-19. The sample consisted of PBMCs or T cells enriched from blood (not recorded which). V usage is TRBV5-5 and J usage is TRBJ2-5; TRBD2 agrees at 8 bases. The CDR3 DNA reads TGTGCCAGCAGCTTGGTCGGGGCGGCGGGAGGACAAGAGACCCAGTACTTC. Translated, it gives CASSLVGAAGGQETQYF.